This is a list of T cell receptor beta chains from one sample in a study. TCRdb re-called the reads through MiXCR, storing one row per CDR3 protein. The table has about 7,100 distinct CDR3 sequences, roughly a third seen once; the top ten hold roughly 23%. The sample consisted of blood. The receptors stem from a human donor. The CDR3 runs from the conserved cysteine through the conserved F or W.

v_gene: TRBV29-1; j_gene: TRBJ1-4; CDR3aa: CSVTQGGSEKLFF
v_gene: TRBV29-1; j_gene: TRBJ1-2; CDR3aa: CSVVDWQGARGYTF
v_gene: TRBV7-7; j_gene: TRBJ2-7; CDR3aa: CASSLAYEGEQYF
v_gene: TRBV4-2; j_gene: TRBJ2-1; CDR3aa: CASSQLEEPYNEQFF
v_gene: TRBV29-1; j_gene: TRBJ2-2; CDR3aa: CSVEPGPNTGELFF
v_gene: TRBV29-1; j_gene: TRBJ2-7; CDR3aa: CSVARSGEQYF
v_gene: TRBV30; j_gene: TRBJ2-7; CDR3aa: CAWTPRPTGVGWEQYF
v_gene: TRBV5-1; j_gene: TRBJ2-1; CDR3aa: CASSLAGYYNEQFF
v_gene: TRBV29-1; j_gene: TRBJ1-2; CDR3aa: CSLGQVKDGYTF
v_gene: TRBV30; j_gene: TRBJ1-2; CDR3aa: CAWSVEDGDYGYTF
v_gene: TRBV29-1; j_gene: TRBJ2-1; CDR3aa: CSVEDGAGVSINEQFF
v_gene: TRBV18; j_gene: TRBJ2-1; CDR3aa: CASSPPAYEQFF
v_gene: TRBV30; j_gene: TRBJ1-4; CDR3aa: CASTRDRAEKLFF
v_gene: TRBV29-1; j_gene: TRBJ2-7; CDR3aa: CSVRDRGEQYF
v_gene: TRBV4-2; j_gene: TRBJ2-1; CDR3aa: CASSQGGEYNEQFF
v_gene: TRBV18; j_gene: TRBJ1-1; CDR3aa: CASSMEGMNTEAFF
v_gene: TRBV18; j_gene: TRBJ1-1; CDR3aa: CASSPPGSSSISGRHGGIRTEAFF
v_gene: TRBV29-1; j_gene: TRBJ2-1; CDR3aa: CSSSISGRHGGIAYNEQFF
v_gene: TRBV9; j_gene: TRBJ2-4; CDR3aa: CASSVAPLLAKNIQYF
v_gene: TRBV20-1; j_gene: TRBJ1-5; CDR3aa: CSLQGEQPQHF
v_gene: TRBV5-1; j_gene: TRBJ2-2; CDR3aa: CARVPRAVRTPGSCFF
v_gene: TRBV29-1; j_gene: TRBJ2-1; CDR3aa: CSASGLPPSLEQFF
v_gene: TRBV30; j_gene: TRBJ1-1; CDR3aa: CAWTGTMNTEAFF
v_gene: TRBV20-1; j_gene: TRBJ1-5; CDR3aa: CSARQGNQPQHF
v_gene: TRBV20-1; j_gene: TRBJ2-5; CDR3aa: CSARGPGLAGDYLTQYF
v_gene: TRBV29-1; j_gene: TRBJ2-1; CDR3aa: CSVEDGGSLYNEQFF